This T cell receptor (beta chain) was profiled in a study of shared clonotypes between healthy human individuals. Study-wide results and limits: Naive CD4 clonotype sharing across a handful of donors was approximately 5%. Depth was large, yet rarefaction showed that sorted-subset sequencing was incomplete.

On this clone: Its antigen remains unidentified.

Replicate PCRs for sorted subsets used roughly 200 ng DNA; this equaled 33,000 or so T cell genomes. Data came from immunoSEQ multiplex PCR; TCRdb stores just in-frame clones and leaves some out. This sample yields approximately 2.5 million clones, of which over 85% are seen a single time; approximately 0.36% belongs to the top ten. What was sequenced was naive CD4+ T cells from PBMCs. Sample subset: CD45RA+ positively selected. This clonotype was obtained from a man in his late teens or twenties in good health. Some clones in this sample may be carry-over from other donors' samples.

The CDR3 loop reads CASTVSGTGNQETQYF. The CDR3 DNA reads TGTGCCAGCACCGTATCCGGGACAGGGAACCAAGAGACCCAGTACTTC. This chain uses TRBV27 with TRBJ2-5; TRBD1 agrees at 9 bases. Germline loops: CDR1 MNHEY, CDR2 SMNVEV (reference sequence). The CDR3 loop spans 16 amino acids. J was trimmed by 0 bases and V by 7 bases; bases with no gene match: 9.